These 13 T cell receptor beta chains were sequenced from one sample in a study of T-cell reconstitution after alpha-beta-depleted transplantation in children listed by TCRdb under 2016. The library was made by PCR. Sequenced on an Illumina HiSeq 2500. TCR libraries were prepared with molecular barcoding, using unique molecular identifiers to normalize TCRbeta repertoire quantification. TCRdb redid the processing of the public reads, applying fastp at Q25 and MiXCR, and retained in-frame beta chains. CDR3 protein sequences are deduplicated, and each keeps its most common genes and DNA. The sample table lists hundreds of thousands of distinct CDR3 sequences, approximately 12% of them with a count of one. About 2.6% of the sample goes to the ten largest clones. The sample here was PBMCs from the stem cell graft donor, taken from the stem cell graft. Receptors originate from a human donor who donated a stem cell graft to a child with acute lymphoblastic leukemia.

This clonotype was seen a handful of times. The CDR3 protein is CASSFLGQGGEQYF. In DNA form, the CDR3 reads TGTGCCAGCAGTTTCCTCGGACAGGGAGGCGAGCAGTACTTC. The rearrangement uses TRBV27 and TRBJ2-7, with 8 bases aligning to TRBD1. The CDR3 contains 14 residues. Trimming cost V 3 bases and J 6 bases; bases outside gene matches: 7. Germline CDR1 MNHEY, CDR2 SMNVEV (reference sequence).

This clonotype has at least ten counts. The V call is TRBV5-1, the J call TRBJ1-2; a possible D gene is TRBD1 (5 bases). CDR3 length equals 14 residues. Germline V CDR1 and CDR2: SGHRS, YFSETQ. V gave up 4 bases and J gave up 2 bases, with 12 bases separating them. CDR3: CASSGPDTNYGYTF. The CDR3 nucleotides are TGCGCCAGCAGCGGACCGGACACGAACTATGGCTACACCTTC.

Many counts were recorded for this clonotype. The V call is TRBV29-1, the J call TRBJ1-1, with 8 bases lining up with TRBD1. Germline V gene sequence: CDR1 SQVTM, CDR2 ANQGSEA. This CDR3 is 13 amino acids long. The V segment lost 7 bases and the J segment 0 bases; nucleotides outside the gene matches: 4. The CDR3 coding sequence is TGCAGCGCTACGACAGGGGTGAACACTGAAGCTTTCTTT. Translation gives CSATTGVNTEAFF.

Concerning this clonotype: Just one base apart from a much larger clone, this may be a read error. V gene TRBV5-5 combines with J gene TRBJ2-7; D is ambiguous. V lost 3 bases, J lost 2 bases, and 12 bases lay in between. Germline V gives CDR1 SGHKS, CDR2 YYEKEE (reference sequence). This CDR3 has 14 residues. CDR3 coding DNA: TGTGCCAGCAGCTGGATGCCAGGAGCCTACGAGCAGTACTTC. As protein: CASSWMPGAYEQYF.

Ten or more counts support this clonotype. The gene calls are TRBV11-1 and TRBJ2-2; 9 bases are shared with TRBD2. Germline CDR1 SGHAT, CDR2 FQDESV (reference sequence). V dropped 4 bases and J dropped 2; count of bases not matched to a gene: 2. The CDR3 is 15 residues long. The CDR3 here is CASSWGLANTGELFF. For the CDR3, the DNA is TGTGCCAGCAGCTGGGGACTAGCTAACACCGGGGAGCTGTTTTTT.

Many counts were recorded for this clonotype. The J gene is TRBJ1-1, the V gene TRBV11-2, with a tentative D call TRBD1 (5 bases). Germline V CDR1 and CDR2: SGHAT, FQNNGV. The CDR3 has 13 amino acids. V lost 8 bases and J 5 bases, leaving 15 bases between the germline ends. The CDR3 is CASQGREETEAFF. CDR3 in DNA: TGTGCCAGCCAGGGAAGGGAGGAAACTGAAGCTTTCTTT.

This clonotype was observed at least ten times. The gene calls are TRBV9 and TRBJ2-3, with 8 bases identical to TRBD2. The ends lost 4 bases at V and 2 bases at J; junction bases unmatched: 6. CDR1 SGDLS and CDR2 YYNGEE come from the germline V gene. CDR3 length: 15 residues. The CDR3 coding sequence is TGTGCCAGCAGCCTTCGGGGGGGGGTCACAGATACGCAGTATTTT. Protein sequence: CASSLRGGVTDTQYF.

This clonotype was seen at least ten times. The genes are TRBV5-1 and TRBJ2-3; 8 bases map to TRBD1. Germline CDR1 is SGHRS and CDR2 is YFSETQ. The CDR3 extends over 17 amino acids. J was trimmed by 5 bases and V by 5 bases; bases with no gene match: 16. CDR3 protein: CASRHPGTGQGGDTQYF. The CDR3 DNA follows: TGCGCCAGCAGGCACCCAGGGACAGGCCAGGGTGGAGATACGCAGTATTTT. Complete variable domain (other parts from reference TRBV5-1 and TRBJ2-3): KAGVTQTPRYLIKTRGQQVTLSCSPISGHRSVSWYQQTPGQGLQFLFEYFSETQRNKGNFPGRFSGRQFSNSRSEMNVSTLELGDSALYLCASRHPGTGQGGDTQYFGPGTRLTVL.

This clonotype was counted at least ten times. The chain combines TRBV24-1 with TRBJ1-1; 8 bases line up with TRBD1. The V and J ends lost 8 bases and 6 bases, in that order; junction bases with no gene match: 4. The CDR3 spans 12 residues. The germline CDR1 and CDR2 sequences are KGHDR and SFDVKD. The CDR3 protein is CATTTGDPEAFF. Written as DNA, the CDR3 is TGTGCCACCACGACAGGGGACCCTGAAGCTTTCTTT.

The chain links TRBV10-3 to TRBJ2-2, with a weak D call TRBD1 (6 bases). This CDR3 spans 14 amino acids. V lost 8 bases to trimming and J lost 4 bases, with 14 bases between them. Per germline, CDR1 ENHRY and CDR2 SYGVKD. The CDR3 reads CAISDSVGTGELFF. The DNA for the CDR3 is TGTGCCATCTCGGACAGCGTGGGCACCGGGGAGCTGTTTTTT.

On this clonotype itself: This may be a read error, as it is one base from a much larger clone. V and J are TRBV10-3 and TRBJ2-7, with 7 positions matching TRBD2. CDR1 and CDR2 (germline): ENHRY, SYGVKD. This CDR3 is built from 15 residues. CDR3 bases: TGTGCCATCAGTGGGGAAGCGGGGATTGCCTACGGGCAGTACTTC. This sequence encodes CAISGEAGIAYGQYF.

A remark on this clonotype: Since a much larger clone is just one base distant, this may be a read error. Here the CDR3 reads CASSQFVSAGDTSYEQYF. The CDR3 coding sequence is TGTGCCAGCAGCCAATTTGTTTCGGCAGGGGACACCTCCTACGAGCAGTACTTC. The genes are TRBV4-2 and TRBJ2-7; D may be TRBD1 (6 bases). The CDR3 spans 18 residues. CDR1 is LGHNA, CDR2 YNFKEQ, per germline. Trimming took 2 bases from V and 0 from J, leaving 20 bases between them.

In this sample, this clonotype turned up many times. V is TRBV5-6 and J is TRBJ2-1; 7 bases fit TRBD2. Germline lookup yields CDR1 SGHDT and CDR2 YYEEEE. CDR3 size: 13 residues. J was trimmed by 4 bases and V by 3 bases; bases with no gene match: 1. Here the CDR3 DNA reads TGTGCCAGCAGCTGGACTAGTTACAATGAGCAGTTCTTC. As protein: CASSWTSYNEQFF.